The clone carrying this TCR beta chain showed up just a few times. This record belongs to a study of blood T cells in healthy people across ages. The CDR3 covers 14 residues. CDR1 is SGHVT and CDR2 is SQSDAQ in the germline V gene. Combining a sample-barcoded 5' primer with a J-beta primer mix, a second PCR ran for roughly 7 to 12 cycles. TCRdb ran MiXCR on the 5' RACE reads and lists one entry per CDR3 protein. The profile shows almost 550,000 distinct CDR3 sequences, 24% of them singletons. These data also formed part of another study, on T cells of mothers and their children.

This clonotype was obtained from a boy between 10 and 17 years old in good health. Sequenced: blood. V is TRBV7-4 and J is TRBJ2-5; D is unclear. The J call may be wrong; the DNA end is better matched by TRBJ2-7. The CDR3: CASSLDPEIYEQYF. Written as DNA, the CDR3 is TGTGCCAGCAGCTTAGATCCCGAAATCTACGAGCAGTACTTC.